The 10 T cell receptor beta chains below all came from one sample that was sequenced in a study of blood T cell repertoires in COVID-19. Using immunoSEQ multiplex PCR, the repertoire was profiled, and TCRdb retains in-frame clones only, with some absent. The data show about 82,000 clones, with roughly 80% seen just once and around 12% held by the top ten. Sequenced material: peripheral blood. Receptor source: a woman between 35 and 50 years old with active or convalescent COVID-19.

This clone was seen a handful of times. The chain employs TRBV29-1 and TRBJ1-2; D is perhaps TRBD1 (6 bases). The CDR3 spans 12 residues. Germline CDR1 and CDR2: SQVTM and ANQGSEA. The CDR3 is CSAGGPGAGYTF. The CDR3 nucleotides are TGCAGTGCCGGGGGGCCAGGGGCCGGCTACACCTTC.

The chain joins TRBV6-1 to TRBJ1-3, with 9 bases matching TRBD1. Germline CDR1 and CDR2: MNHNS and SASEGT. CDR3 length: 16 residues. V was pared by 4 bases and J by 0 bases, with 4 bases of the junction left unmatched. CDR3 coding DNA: TGTGCCAGCAGTGTACTGGGACAGGGCTCTGGAAACACCATATATTTT. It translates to CASSVLGQGSGNTIYF.

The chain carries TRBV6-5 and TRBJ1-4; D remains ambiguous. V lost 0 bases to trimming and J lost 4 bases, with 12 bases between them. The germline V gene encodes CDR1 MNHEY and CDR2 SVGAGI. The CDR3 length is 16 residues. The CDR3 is CASSYSAARVNEKLFF. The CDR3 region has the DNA TGTGCCAGCAGTTACTCAGCAGCGAGGGTTAATGAAAAACTGTTTTTT.

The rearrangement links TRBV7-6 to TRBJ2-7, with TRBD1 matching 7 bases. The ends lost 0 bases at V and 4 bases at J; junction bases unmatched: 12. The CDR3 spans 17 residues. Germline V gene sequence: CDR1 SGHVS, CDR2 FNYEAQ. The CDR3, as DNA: TGTGCCAGCAGCTTAGCGGTACCGGAAAGGGGGCTGTACGAGCAGTACTTC. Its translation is CASSLAVPERGLYEQYF.

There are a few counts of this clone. CDR3 sequence (DNA): TGTGCCAGCAGTCAGGACTACGAGCAGTACTTC. Protein product: CASSQDYEQYF. This chain connects TRBV12-3 or TRBV12-4 to TRBJ2-7; D call uncertain. Trimming took 5 bases from V and 3 from J, leaving 5 bases between them. The CDR3 is made up of 11 amino acids.

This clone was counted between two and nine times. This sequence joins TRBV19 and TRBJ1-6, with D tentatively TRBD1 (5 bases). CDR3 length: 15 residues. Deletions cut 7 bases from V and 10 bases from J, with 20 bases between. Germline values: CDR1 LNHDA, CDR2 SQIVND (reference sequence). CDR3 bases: TGTGCCAGTACGCCCGGATTCCTCGGGGGGTCACCCCTCCACTTT. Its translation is CASTPGFLGGSPLHF.

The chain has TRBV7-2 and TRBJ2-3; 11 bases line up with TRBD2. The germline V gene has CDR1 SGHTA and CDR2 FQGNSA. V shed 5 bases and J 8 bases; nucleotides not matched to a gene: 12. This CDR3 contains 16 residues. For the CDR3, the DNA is TGTGCCAGCAGCATCCTGACTAGCGGGACCCAGGGTACGCAGTATTTT. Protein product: CASSILTSGTQGTQYF.

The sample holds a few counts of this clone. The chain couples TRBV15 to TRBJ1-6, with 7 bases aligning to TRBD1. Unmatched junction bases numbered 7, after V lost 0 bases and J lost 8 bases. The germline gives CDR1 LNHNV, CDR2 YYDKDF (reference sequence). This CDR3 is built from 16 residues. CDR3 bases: TGTGCCACCAGCAGAGATCCCGACAGGGACGATTCACCCCTCCACTTT. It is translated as CATSRDPDRDDSPLHF.

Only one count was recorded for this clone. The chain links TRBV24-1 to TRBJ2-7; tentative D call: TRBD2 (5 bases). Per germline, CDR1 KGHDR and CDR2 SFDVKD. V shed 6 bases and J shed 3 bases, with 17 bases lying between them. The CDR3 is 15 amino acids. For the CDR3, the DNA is TGTGCCACCAGTAATCGTGGTAGCGCCAACTACGAGCAGTACTTC. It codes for CATSNRGSANYEQYF.

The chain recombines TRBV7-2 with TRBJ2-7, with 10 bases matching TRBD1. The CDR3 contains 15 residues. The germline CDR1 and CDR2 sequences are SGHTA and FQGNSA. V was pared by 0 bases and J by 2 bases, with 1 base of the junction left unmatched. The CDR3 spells CASSLAGTGAYEQYF. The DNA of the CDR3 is TGTGCCAGCAGCTTAGCAGGGACAGGGGCCTACGAGCAGTACTTC. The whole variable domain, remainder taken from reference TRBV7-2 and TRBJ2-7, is GAGVSQSPSNKVTEKGKDVELRCDPISGHTALYWYRQSLGQGLEFLIYFQGNSAPDKSGLPSDRFSAERTGGSVSTLTIQRTQQEDSAVYLCASSLAGTGAYEQYFGPGTRLTVT.